These T cell receptor beta chains were read from a single sample in a study of cytomegalovirus exposure and HLA in healthy donors. The repertoire was sequenced with immunoSEQ multiplex PCR; TCRdb's copy has only in-frame clones and lacks some. The sample has more than 150,000 clones; 60% to 80% are singletons. Source material: PBMCs. All receptors derive from a male donor in good health and CMV-seronegative. The CDR3 runs from the conserved cysteine through the conserved F or W. The order of the fields is J gene, V gene, CDR3 protein.

TRBJ2-7	TRBV7-3	CASSINTGAEQYF
TRBJ2-2	TRBV7-3	CASSLSGTGHTTGELFF
TRBJ2-7	TRBV28	CASSPFSGTGSYEQYF
TRBJ2-6	TRBV28	CASSFADRGNVLTF
TRBJ1-1	TRBV19	CASLPGHRNTEAFF
TRBJ2-7	TRBV6-5	CASSRTGAYEQYF
TRBJ2-7	TRBV25-1	CASSSLYEQYF
TRBJ1-1	TRBV5-1	CASSLQDRGLLNTEAFF
TRBJ1-1	TRBV30	CAWSPKTDSSMNTEAFF
TRBJ2-7	TRBV29-1	CSVGHGLDTSYEQYF
TRBJ2-7	TRBV4-1	CASSQFATGEQYF
TRBJ1-2	TRBV5-6	CASSYGTGGLQGYTF
TRBJ2-1	TRBV27	CASSPTRLAGADNEQFF
TRBJ2-3	TRBV11-3	CASSLGGRSTDTQYF
TRBJ2-7	TRBV5-8	CASSLLMRFGTTKDLHEQYF